These T cell receptor beta chains were read from a single sample in a study of monozygotic twins with inflammatory bowel disease. TCRdb reprocessed the 5' RACE reads and stores each CDR3 protein as one record, lacking DNA. The sample table sets out about 380,000 distinct CDR3 sequences. Sequencing was done on a sample of blood. The receptor source for this set is a human donor with ulcerative colitis or Crohn's disease, or a healthy co-twin of an affected twin (not recorded which). CDR3s include the opening cysteine and the closing phenylalanine or tryptophan.

j_gene	v_gene	CDR3aa
TRBJ2-2	TRBV7-7	CASSPSGLAGVTGELFF
TRBJ1-2	TRBV10-3	CAISATGGYGYTF
TRBJ2-6	TRBV6-2/TRBV6-3	CASSYVSSSSGANVLTF
TRBJ2-7	TRBV7-2	CASSPGLAGDLSYEQYF
TRBJ1-1	TRBV11-2	CASSSPAQGRPRGTEAFF
TRBJ2-3	TRBV6-2/TRBV6-3	CASSRQTDTQYF
TRBJ1-3	TRBV5-1	CASSLAGGKFGNTIYF
TRBJ1-5	TRBV20-1	CSATDRGPFQPQHF
TRBJ2-2	TRBV24-1	CATSEGRPGELFF
TRBJ2-7	TRBV12-3/TRBV12-4	CASSLYGQGSYEQYF
TRBJ1-4	TRBV19	CASSTGVTNEKLFF
TRBJ1-2	TRBV7-3	CASSPRTPSYGYTF
TRBJ1-1	TRBV19	CASTTLGGANTEAFF
TRBJ2-7	TRBV6-5	CASSYSEGFRQYF
TRBJ2-1	TRBV20-1	CSASRLAYNEQFF
TRBJ2-3	TRBV5-1	CASSLRGAASTDTQYF
TRBJ1-1	TRBV12-3/TRBV12-4	CASSRQGFTEAFF
TRBJ1-6	TRBV6-2/TRBV6-3	CASSPTGPSPLHF
TRBJ2-7	TRBV18	CASSPPGGKLPYEQYF
TRBJ2-2	TRBV6-1	CASSRTGDNTGELFF
TRBJ2-2	TRBV7-8	CASSLSRVYPGELFF
TRBJ2-1	TRBV6-1	CASSRIRSGSYNEQFF
TRBJ2-3	TRBV6-2/TRBV6-3	CASSYSGLPDTQYF
TRBJ2-6	TRBV30	CAWRKGQGALSGANVLTF
TRBJ2-7	TRBV7-2	CASSLVSLYEQYF
TRBJ1-4	TRBV5-5	CASSAGISATNEKLFF
TRBJ1-1	TRBV12-5	CASGNLEIMNTEAFF
TRBJ1-1	TRBV20-1	CSAKRGSGAQGVAFF
TRBJ2-5	TRBV12-3/TRBV12-4	CASTRSGGDQETQYF
TRBJ1-1	TRBV29-1	CSVALGTGNTEAFF
TRBJ2-3	TRBV7-2	CASSTSGTSGGTDTQYF
TRBJ2-3	TRBV12-3/TRBV12-4	CASSNNWDGTDTQYF
TRBJ1-1	TRBV19	CASSIGGLEAFF
TRBJ1-1	TRBV27	CASSLSRPGNTEAFF
TRBJ2-7	TRBV3-1	CASSRGPEDRNEQYF
TRBJ1-1	TRBV5-1	CASSLDDSRLEAFF
TRBJ2-1	TRBV20-1	CSARPQLVSEQFF
TRBJ2-1	TRBV7-2	CASRRTGRDNEQFF
TRBJ2-3	TRBV7-2	CASSLARGASDTQYF
TRBJ1-5	TRBV5-1	CASSLEGQGEANQPQHF
TRBJ1-1	TRBV5-1	CASSPTGGLNTEAFF
TRBJ1-1	TRBV5-1	CASSPGGQKTEAFF
TRBJ1-1	TRBV5-1	CASSLSGTEASF
TRBJ2-3	TRBV5-1	CASSLAGIGGLARTDTQYF
TRBJ1-1	TRBV6-5	CASSYTGLMYTEAFF
TRBJ2-7	TRBV5-1	CASILAGGGGGYEQYF
TRBJ1-2	TRBV6-5	CASSYTLLNGGYTF
TRBJ2-7	TRBV5-6	CASSPGTGILAYEQYF
TRBJ1-6	TRBV12-3/TRBV12-4	CASSPGPSSYNSPLHF
TRBJ2-1	TRBV7-2	CASSGGFSYNEQFF
TRBJ2-5	TRBV6-2/TRBV6-3	CASSTRTEETQYF
TRBJ1-3	TRBV7-2	CASSLGLAGTSGNTIYF
TRBJ2-7	TRBV15	CATSRDWSYEQYF
TRBJ2-2	TRBV6-1	CASSLPGTGEAGELFF
TRBJ2-7	TRBV29-1	CSVPGVEYEQYF
TRBJ1-1	TRBV5-1	CASSLNGGTEGTEAFF
TRBJ1-1	TRBV12-3/TRBV12-4	CASTLRTGNTEAFF
TRBJ2-3	TRBV4-1	CASSRQGRELYTDTQYF